Presented here are 27 T cell receptor beta chains from one specimen sequenced in a study of radiotherapy plus CTLA-4 blockade in lung cancer. Clones were read by immunoSEQ multiplex PCR, and TCRdb kept only the in-frame ones, dropping some. The sample contains about 62,000 clones, about 80% of which appear only once. The sample here was peripheral blood, taken from a patient treated with radiotherapy plus ipilimumab. All receptors derive from a human donor with non-small cell lung cancer who had a complete response to radiotherapy plus ipilimumab.

The V gene is TRBV19, the J gene TRBJ1-1; D may be TRBD1 (6 bases). The CDR3 is made up of 14 amino acids. Per the germline V gene, CDR1 is LNHDA and CDR2 is SQIVND (reference sequence). V was cut by 5 bases and J by 0 bases, with 10 bases left in between. The CDR3 spells CASSLNRVNTEAFF. CDR3 in DNA: TGTGCCAGTAGTTTAAACAGGGTGAACACTGAAGCTTTCTTT.

This clone showed up just once. The V gene is TRBV19, the J gene TRBJ2-5; 14 positions match TRBD2. The V and J ends lost 8 bases and 1 base, in that order; junction bases with no gene match: 6. Per germline, CDR1 LNHDA and CDR2 SQIVND (reference sequence). This CDR3 has 16 residues. The CDR3 is CASRRTSGRTQETQYF. The CDR3 DNA is TGTGCCAGTCGGAGGACTAGCGGGAGGACCCAAGAGACCCAGTACTTC.

This rearrangement joins TRBV28 to TRBJ2-4, with 7 bases matching TRBD1. This CDR3 contains 14 residues. Germline CDR1 is MDHEN and CDR2 is SYDVKM. After removal of 7 bases from V and 6 bases from J, the junction contained 9 bases not matched to a gene. The CDR3 loop reads CASTRQGVTNIQYF. CDR3 nucleotide sequence: TGTGCCAGCACCAGACAGGGAGTAACAAACATTCAGTACTTC.

The chain has TRBV9 and TRBJ2-1, with TRBD2 matching over 10 bases. The CDR3 runs to 13 residues. The junction had 4 bases not matched to a gene; V was cut back by 5 bases and J by 8 bases. CDR1 and CDR2 (germline): SGDLS, YYNGEE. CDR3 residues: CASRSSGRDEQFF. The CDR3 DNA reads TGTGCCAGCAGGTCAAGCGGGAGGGATGAGCAGTTCTTC.

The V and J genes are TRBV18 and TRBJ2-1; TRBD2 is a possible D gene (6 bases). This CDR3 is built from 17 residues. From germline, CDR1 is KGHSH and CDR2 LQKENI. V lost 0 bases and J 0 bases, leaving 12 bases between the germline ends. The CDR3 region is CASSPPPSGRSYNEQFF. The CDR3 DNA is TGTGCCAGCTCACCACCTCCCAGCGGGCGCTCCTACAATGAGCAGTTCTTC.

V gene TRBV12-5 combines with J gene TRBJ1-6, with 9 positions matching TRBD1. The CDR3 loop spans 15 amino acids. Germline trimming cut 5 bases from V and 9 bases from J; bases unmatched to any gene: 8. From germline, CDR1 is LGHNT and CDR2 FRNRAP. CDR3 amino acids: CASGPGGTGFSPLHF. For the CDR3, the DNA is TGTGCTAGTGGTCCCGGTGGGACAGGGTTTTCACCCCTCCACTTT.

The chain has TRBV11-2 and TRBJ1-5; perhaps TRBD1 as D (5 bases). Germline V gene sequence: CDR1 SGHAT, CDR2 FQNNGV. This CDR3 has 13 residues. The V end was cut by 3 bases, the J end by 7 bases, with 10 bases between. CDR3 bases: TGTGCCAGCAGCTTGAGCAGGGTGCAGCCCCAGCATTTT. This codes for CASSLSRVQPQHF. The whole variable domain, remainder taken from reference TRBV11-2 and TRBJ1-5, is EAGVAQSPRYKIIEKRQSVAFWCNPISGHATLYWYQQILGQGPKLLIQFQNNGVVDDSQLPKDRFSAERLKGVDSTLKIQPAKLEDSAVYLCASSLSRVQPQHFGDGTRLSIL.

V is TRBV7-7 and J is TRBJ2-6; 8 bases are shared with TRBD2. Germline-derived CDR1 and CDR2 are SSHAT and FNYEAQ (reference sequence). This CDR3 region has 14 residues. Here the CDR3 reads CASGDGSGANVLTF. In DNA form, the CDR3 reads TGTGCTAGCGGGGACGGCTCTGGGGCCAACGTCCTGACTTTC.

The V gene is TRBV11-3, the J gene TRBJ2-2, with TRBD1 identical over 10 bases. Per the germline V gene, CDR1 is SGHNT and CDR2 is YENEEA. With 5 bases clipped from V and 5 bases from J, the junction kept 5 bases outside the gene matches. This CDR3 has 15 residues. CDR3 coding DNA: TGTGCCAGCAGCCTACGGACAGGGGGAACCGGGGAGCTGTTTTTT. Translation gives CASSLRTGGTGELFF. The variable domain in full, completed from reference TRBV11-3 and TRBJ2-2, reads EAGVVQSPRYKIIEKKQPVAFWCNPISGHNTLYWYLQNLGQGPELLIRYENEEAVDDSQLPKDRFSAERLKGVDSTLKIQPAELGDSAVYLCASSLRTGGTGELFFGEGSRLTVL.

This chain joins TRBV25-1 and TRBJ1-5, with 7 bases lining up with TRBD1. This CDR3 is built from 15 residues. Germline values: CDR1 MGHDK, CDR2 SYGVNS. Trimming took 0 bases from V and 4 from J; bases not matched to a gene: 3. In DNA form, the CDR3 reads TGTGCCAGCAGTGAATATGCGGGACAGAATCAGCCCCAGCATTTT. Translating it yields CASSEYAGQNQPQHF.

CDR3 loop: CASSRLTGGMSSYEQYF. Written as DNA, the CDR3 is TGTGCCAGCAGCCGCTTGACAGGGGGCATGAGTTCCTACGAGCAGTACTTC. V usage is TRBV11-2 and J usage is TRBJ2-7, with 10 nucleotides matching TRBD1. The V gene's germline CDR1 is SGHAT and CDR2 FQNNGV. The CDR3 runs to 17 residues. V was pared by 5 bases and J by 1 base, with 11 bases of the junction left unmatched.

As regards this clone: Other DNA sequences in the sample encode the same CDR3. The J gene is TRBJ2-5, the V gene TRBV20-1; D uncertain. Germline-derived CDR1 and CDR2 are DFQATT and SNEGSKA (reference sequence). V was pared by 2 bases and J by 2 bases, with 3 bases between. This CDR3 has 11 residues. CDR3 in DNA: TGCAGTGCTAGACGGCAAGAGACCCAGTACTTC. Its protein product is CSARRQETQYF.

This chain joins TRBV25-1 and TRBJ2-7; 7 positions match TRBD2. There are 13 residues in the CDR3. Germline CDR1 reads MGHDK; CDR2 reads SYGVNS. V dropped 3 bases and J dropped 6; count of bases not matched to a gene: 5. The CDR3 is CASSDLGRGEQYF. In DNA, the CDR3 is TGTGCCAGCAGTGATTTGGGGAGGGGCGAGCAGTACTTC.

The J gene is TRBJ1-1, the V gene TRBV27; D is ambiguous. Trimming took off 5 bases at V and 0 bases at J, with 19 bases between the two ends. Germline V gives CDR1 MNHEY, CDR2 SMNVEV (reference sequence). The CDR3 consists of 17 residues. As DNA, the CDR3 is TGTGCCAGCAGTCCCCGCGGGATCAGCCTTGTGAACACTGAAGCTTTCTTT. It encodes CASSPRGISLVNTEAFF.

This clone was picked up a small number of times. The rearrangement uses TRBV5-6 and TRBJ2-1; D not certain. The germline V gene has CDR1 SGHDT and CDR2 YYEEEE. The germline V and J ends were trimmed by 5 bases and 3 bases, with 21 bases remaining between them. The CDR3 spans 17 residues. The CDR3 here is CASRTSWVSEYYNEQFF. For the CDR3, the DNA is TGTGCCAGCAGAACCAGCTGGGTCAGTGAGTACTACAATGAGCAGTTCTTC.

The chain couples TRBV9 to TRBJ2-3; D could derive from TRBD1 or TRBD2 (5 bases each). The CDR3 runs to 12 residues. Germline lookup yields CDR1 SGDLS and CDR2 YYNGEE. Trimming removed 0 bases at V and 11 bases at J, with 10 bases between. The CDR3 region has the DNA TGTGCCAGCAGCGTAGTTAGGGGAGAGCAGTATTTT. Encoded protein: CASSVVRGEQYF.

The rearrangement links TRBV4-3 to TRBJ1-5; no definite D call. Germline CDR1 and CDR2: LGHNA and YSLEER. V was pared by 4 bases and J by 4 bases, with 17 bases between. This CDR3 contains 16 residues. The CDR3 DNA sequence: TGCGCCAGCAGCCGTTACCTCACGGGCGGTAATCAGCCCCAGCATTTT. Protein sequence: CASSRYLTGGNQPQHF.

The V call is TRBV5-1, the J call TRBJ1-4; maybe TRBD1 (5 bases). This CDR3 contains 15 residues. CDR1 SGHRS and CDR2 YFSETQ come from the germline V gene. Trimming shortened V by 4 bases and J by 0 bases, and 10 bases separated the two germline ends. CDR3 nucleotide sequence: TGCGCCAGCAGCGTGGACACTACAACTAATGAAAAACTGTTTTTT. Translating gives CASSVDTTTNEKLFF.

This clone has just a few counts. The chain has TRBV7-2 and TRBJ2-3; 9 bases agree with TRBD2. There are 16 residues in the CDR3. CDR1 SGHTA and CDR2 FQGNSA come from the germline V gene. V shed 2 bases and J 2 bases; nucleotides not matched to a gene: 5. In DNA form, the CDR3 reads TGTGCCAGCAGCTTACGCGGCGGGAGGGCCACAGATACGCAGTATTTT. Amino acids: CASSLRGGRATDTQYF.

The chain uses TRBV6-1 and TRBJ1-2, with D maybe TRBD1 (6 bases). The CDR3 is 15 amino acids. The V end was cut by 5 bases, the J end by 4 bases, with 17 bases between. In germline, CDR1 is MNHNS, CDR2 SASEGT. The chain's CDR3 is CASSFIDRTSYGYTF. As DNA, the CDR3 is TGTGCCAGCAGTTTCATCGACAGGACCTCCTATGGCTACACCTTC.

The chain combines TRBV18 with TRBJ1-5; D is unclear. Germline V gene data show CDR1 as KGHSH and CDR2 as LQKENI. V dropped 3 bases and J dropped 1 base, with 10 bases sitting between them. The CDR3 runs 15 residues. The CDR3 loop is CASSPYTESNQPQHF. In DNA, the CDR3 is TGTGCCAGCTCACCCTATACAGAAAGCAATCAGCCCCAGCATTTT.

This clone was counted a few times. The chain combines TRBV10-3 with TRBJ1-2; TRBD1 matches at 7 bases. Germline CDR1 is ENHRY and CDR2 is SYGVKD. The CDR3 is made up of 15 amino acids. After removal of 9 bases from V and 1 base from J, the junction contained 11 bases not matched to a gene. The CDR3 protein is CAMSQGQQSNYGYTF. The CDR3 coding sequence is TGTGCCATGAGTCAGGGACAGCAAAGTAACTATGGCTACACCTTC.

The chain recombines TRBV11-2 with TRBJ2-1, with 9 bases aligning to TRBD2. Germline values: CDR1 SGHAT, CDR2 FQNNGV. Trimming took 4 bases from V and 4 from J; bases not matched to a gene: 2. This CDR3 has 14 amino acids. CDR3 in amino acids: CASSSSGAYNEQFF. The CDR3 nucleotides are TGTGCCAGCAGCTCTAGCGGGGCATACAATGAGCAGTTCTTC.

J is TRBJ2-3 and V is TRBV12-5; 9 bases align to TRBD1. V lost 9 bases, J lost 6 bases, and 10 bases stayed unmatched. In germline, CDR1 is LGHNT, CDR2 FRNRAP. The CDR3 is 14 amino acids. The CDR3: CASSKGQGFDTQYF. CDR3 sequence (DNA): TGTGCTAGCAGCAAGGGACAGGGTTTTGATACGCAGTATTTT.

The rearrangement uses TRBV27 and TRBJ2-7, with a tentative D call TRBD1 (6 bases). In germline, CDR1 is MNHEY, CDR2 SMNVEV (reference sequence). Trimming shortened V by 6 bases and J by 4 bases, and 13 bases separated the two germline ends. The CDR3 extends over 13 amino acids. In nucleotides, the CDR3 is TGTGCCAGCAGCTGGGGGCCATCTTACGAGCAGTACTTC. It specifies CASSWGPSYEQYF.

The chain is built from TRBV7-8 and TRBJ2-7, with TRBD1 matching 9 bases. The CDR3 is made up of 13 amino acids. Germline V gene data show CDR1 as SGHVS and CDR2 as FQNEAQ. Losses at the gene ends were 4 bases for V and 3 bases for J; bases not matched to a gene: 1. The CDR3 loop is CASSWTGDYEQYV. The CDR3 DNA follows: TGTGCCAGCAGCTGGACAGGGGACTACGAGCAGTACGTC.

V and J are TRBV19 and TRBJ2-4; 8 bases agree with TRBD1. Germline CDR1 and CDR2: LNHDA and SQIVND (reference sequence). The V gene end was trimmed by 4 bases and the J gene end by 7 bases; junction bases not matched to a gene: 6. The CDR3 is 14 residues long. The CDR3 reads CASSKDREGNIQYF. The CDR3, as DNA: TGTGCCAGTAGTAAGGACAGGGAAGGGAACATTCAGTACTTC.